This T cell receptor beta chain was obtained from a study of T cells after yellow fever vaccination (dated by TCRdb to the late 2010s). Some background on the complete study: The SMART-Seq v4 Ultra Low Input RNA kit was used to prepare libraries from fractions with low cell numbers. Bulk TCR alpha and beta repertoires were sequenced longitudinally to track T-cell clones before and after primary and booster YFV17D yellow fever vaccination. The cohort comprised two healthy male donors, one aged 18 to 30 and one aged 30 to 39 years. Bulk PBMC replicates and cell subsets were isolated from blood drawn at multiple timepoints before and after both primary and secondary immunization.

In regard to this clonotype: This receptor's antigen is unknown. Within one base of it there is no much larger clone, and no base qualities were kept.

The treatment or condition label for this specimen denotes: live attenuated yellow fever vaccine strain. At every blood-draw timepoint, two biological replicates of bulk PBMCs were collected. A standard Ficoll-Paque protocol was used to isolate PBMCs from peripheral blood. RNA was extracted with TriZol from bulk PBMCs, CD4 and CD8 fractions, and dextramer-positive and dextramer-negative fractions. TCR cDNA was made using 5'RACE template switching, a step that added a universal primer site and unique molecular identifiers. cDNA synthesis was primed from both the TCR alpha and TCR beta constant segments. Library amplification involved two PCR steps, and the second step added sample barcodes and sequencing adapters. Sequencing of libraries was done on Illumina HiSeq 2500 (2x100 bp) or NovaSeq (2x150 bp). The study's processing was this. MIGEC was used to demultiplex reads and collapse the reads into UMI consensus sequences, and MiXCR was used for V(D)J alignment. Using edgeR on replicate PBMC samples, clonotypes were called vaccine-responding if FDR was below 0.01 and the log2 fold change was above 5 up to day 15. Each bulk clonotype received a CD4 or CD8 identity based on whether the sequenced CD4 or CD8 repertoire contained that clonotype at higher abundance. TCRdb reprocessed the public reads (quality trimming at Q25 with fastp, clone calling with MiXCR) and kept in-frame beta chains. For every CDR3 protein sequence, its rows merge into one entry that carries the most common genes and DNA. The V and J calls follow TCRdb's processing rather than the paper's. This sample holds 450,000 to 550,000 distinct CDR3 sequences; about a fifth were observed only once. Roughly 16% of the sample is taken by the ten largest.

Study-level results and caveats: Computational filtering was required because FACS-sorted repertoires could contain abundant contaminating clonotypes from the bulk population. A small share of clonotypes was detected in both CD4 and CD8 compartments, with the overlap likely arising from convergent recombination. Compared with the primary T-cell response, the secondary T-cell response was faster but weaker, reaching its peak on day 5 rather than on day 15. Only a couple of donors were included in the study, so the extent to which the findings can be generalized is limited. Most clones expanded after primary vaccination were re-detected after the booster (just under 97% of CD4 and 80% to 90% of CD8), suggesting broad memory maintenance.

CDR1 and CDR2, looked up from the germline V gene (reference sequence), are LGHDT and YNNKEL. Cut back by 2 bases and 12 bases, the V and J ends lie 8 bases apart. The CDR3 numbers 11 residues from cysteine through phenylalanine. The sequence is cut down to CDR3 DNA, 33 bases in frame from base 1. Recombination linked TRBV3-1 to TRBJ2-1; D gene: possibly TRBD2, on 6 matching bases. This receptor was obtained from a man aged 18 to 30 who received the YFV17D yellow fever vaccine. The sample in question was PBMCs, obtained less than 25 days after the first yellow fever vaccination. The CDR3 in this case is CASSQQGGQFF. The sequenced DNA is TGTGCCAGCAGCCAACAGGGAGGGCAGTTCTTC.